This entry is about one TCR beta chain. The source of the sample is a study of blood T cell repertoires in COVID-19. Using immunoSEQ multiplex PCR, the repertoire was profiled, and TCRdb retains in-frame clones only, with some absent. Of approximately 300,000 clones detected, more than 85% appear once; the ten largest clones hold approximately 4.1%. Recruitment covered about 26 US areas and drew participants whose ages spanned about 18 to 100 years. Within the 2 weeks before study entry, each person in the exposed group met a COVID-19 case. This sequence was found in a woman between 25 and 40 years old who had been exposed to COVID-19. The material sequenced was PBMCs or T cells enriched from blood (not recorded which).

CDR3 amino acids: CASSQPTLQLTGSLHF. In DNA form, the CDR3 reads TGCGCCAGCAGCCAACCAACCTTACAGCTAACGGGATCCCTCCACTTT. The chain joins TRBV4-1 to TRBJ1-6; D is uncertain. This CDR3 region has 16 residues. Germline CDR1 and CDR2: MGHRA and YSYEKL. Trimming took off 2 bases at V and 14 bases at J, with 22 bases between the two ends.